This TCR beta chain came from a study of spatial heterogeneity in lung cancer. This clonotype was detected a few times. The junction and the germline gene differ at one end; a read error may be behind it. The length of the CDR3 is 18 residues. The germline V gene has CDR1 MNHEY and CDR2 SVGEGT. Each CDR3 protein gets one entry after TCRdb re-called the 5' RACE reads with MiXCR. The sample has 55,000 to 75,000 distinct CDR3 sequences, over 7% seen once. Indicated time point: blood at routine non-recurrence follow-up after resection. The material sequenced was PBMCs, taken at follow-up. The receptor comes from a female donor with early-stage non-small cell lung cancer. The chain joins TRBV6-2 or TRBV6-3 to TRBJ2-1, with 13 bases identical to TRBD2. This CDR3 is CASSPTSGRATSFNEQFF. The CDR3 bases are TGTGCCAGCAGCCCCACTAGCGGGAGGGCCACCTCCTTCAATGAGCAGTTCTTC.